This entry describes one T cell receptor beta chain. This clonotype was seen only a few times. What this receptor recognizes is not known. No much larger clone is present one base from it, and per-base qualities are unavailable. The CDR3 goes from the cysteine to the phenylalanine over 17 residues. The CDR3 DNA has 51 bases and is translated from base 1. CDR1 and CDR2 are drawn from the germline V gene (reference sequence): SGHKS, YYEKEE. The germline V and J ends show losses of 3 bases and 6 bases respectively, and no gene match explains 15 bases of the junction. Library generation was performed with RT-PCR. Sequenced on an Illumina HiSeq 2500. TCRdb cleaned the public reads at Q25 with fastp, built clones with MiXCR and kept in-frame beta chains. CDR3 protein duplicates are merged, each entry listing the most common genes and DNA. This sample gives about 500,000 distinct CDR3 sequences in total; 16% of them show up just once. Approximately 3% of the sample rests with the top ten.

The entry originates in a study of response to subunit inactivated influenza vaccine (dated by TCRdb to the late 2010s). For the wider study: The study used deep quantitative T cell receptor repertoire profiling to track responses to a trivalent subunit inactivated influenza vaccine. Broad study findings and their caveats: The authors suggested that each seasonal influenza vaccination may recruit only a limited number of new T cells.

The clonotype originates from a man in his fifties or sixties who received an inactivated influenza vaccine. Donor details come from another sample of the same person, matched by shared clones. The V gene is TRBV5-5 and the J gene is TRBJ2-3; the central 8 bases match TRBD2. The sample consisted of CD4+ T cells sorted from PBMCs, taken less than 30 months after vaccination. The nucleotide sequence reads as follows: TGTGCCAGCAGCTGGGGCACGGGACTAGGCCCCACGGATACGCAGTATTTT. The resulting protein is CASSWGTGLGPTDTQYF.